Shown below are 5 T cell receptor beta chains from a single sample sequenced in a study of CD8 T cells in Susac syndrome. Random hexamers were used to reverse transcribe roughly 0.5 to 1 ug of RNA. TCRdb processed the immunoSEQ multiplex PCR reads anew with MiXCR; each CDR3 protein has one entry. The data contain 400,000 or so distinct CDR3 sequences, more than 70% of them singletons. The sequenced sample consisted of CD8+ T cells from PBMCs. These receptors came from a human donor with multiple sclerosis.

The chain carries TRBV2 and TRBJ2-7; perhaps TRBD2 as D (5 bases). Trimming pared 7 bases from V and 2 bases from J, leaving 15 bases between. Germline V CDR1 and CDR2: SNHLY, FYNNEI. The CDR3 consists of 14 residues. The CDR3 is CASTQDSATYEQYF. CDR3 coding DNA: TGTGCCAGCACCCAGGATAGCGCCACCTACGAGCAGTACTTC.

The chain carries TRBV20-1 and TRBJ2-7; perhaps TRBD1 as D (6 bases). The CDR3 extends over 18 amino acids. Trimming pared 0 bases from V and 0 bases from J, leaving 21 bases between. The germline V gene has CDR1 DFQATT and CDR2 SNEGSKA (reference sequence). The CDR3 sequence: CSAREVKPFRDNSYEQYF. Written as DNA, the CDR3 is TGCAGTGCTAGAGAAGTAAAGCCATTTAGGGACAACTCCTACGAGCAGTACTTC.

The chain is built from TRBV5-1 and TRBJ2-2, with D tentatively TRBD2 (6 bases). Germline values: CDR1 SGHRS, CDR2 YFSETQ. CDR3 length: 14 amino acids. Deletions cut 9 bases from V and 4 bases from J, with 16 bases between. The DNA of the CDR3 is TGCGCCACCCGCTCGGGAGAGTTCACCGGGGAGCTGTTTTTT. This gives the protein CATRSGEFTGELFF.

The chain joins TRBV6-6 to TRBJ2-1; TRBD2 agrees at 10 bases. This CDR3 spans 15 amino acids. The V gene's germline CDR1 is MNHNY and CDR2 SVGAGI (reference sequence). V lost 6 bases to trimming and J lost 5 bases; unmatched junction nucleotides: 7. In DNA, the CDR3 is TGTGCCAGCAGGAGGTGGCTAGCGGGGGACAATGAGCAGTTCTTC. Its translation is CASRRWLAGDNEQFF.

The chain links TRBV7-8 to TRBJ2-1, with D perhaps matching TRBD2 (5 bases). This CDR3 contains 16 residues. The ends were cut back, 0 bases at V and 5 bases at J, with 14 bases in the middle. The germline V gene has CDR1 SGHVS and CDR2 FQNEAQ. The CDR3 sequence: CASSLADQEVDNEQFF. In nucleotides, the CDR3 is TGTGCCAGCAGCTTAGCGGACCAGGAGGTCGACAATGAGCAGTTCTTC.